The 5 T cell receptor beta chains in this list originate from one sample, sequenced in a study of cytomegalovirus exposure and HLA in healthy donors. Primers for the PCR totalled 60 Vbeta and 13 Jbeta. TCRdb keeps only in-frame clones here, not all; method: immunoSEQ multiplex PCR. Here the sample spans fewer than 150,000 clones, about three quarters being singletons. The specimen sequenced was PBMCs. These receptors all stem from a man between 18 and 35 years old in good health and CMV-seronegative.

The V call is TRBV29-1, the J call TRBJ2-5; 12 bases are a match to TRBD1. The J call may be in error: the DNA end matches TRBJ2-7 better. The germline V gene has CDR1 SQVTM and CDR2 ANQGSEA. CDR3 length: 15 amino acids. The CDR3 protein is CSVVTDGTGGDEQYF. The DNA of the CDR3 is TGCAGCGTGGTCACAGATGGGACAGGGGGCGACGAGCAGTACTTC.

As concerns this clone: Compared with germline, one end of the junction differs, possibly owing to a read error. CDR3 protein: CASSVPSGSPYGQYF. In nucleotides, the CDR3 is TGCGCCAGCAGCGTTCCTAGCGGGAGCCCCTACGGGCAGTACTTC. This chain links TRBV5-1 with TRBJ2-7; 10 positions agree with TRBD2. Per germline, CDR1 SGHRS and CDR2 YFSETQ. The CDR3 is made up of 15 amino acids. The variable domain in full, with the rest retrieved from reference TRBV5-1 and TRBJ2-7, is KAGVTQTPRYLIKTRGQQVTLSCSPISGHRSVSWYQQTPGQGLQFLFEYFSETQRNKGNFPGRFSGRQFSNSRSEMNVSTLELGDSALYLCASSVPSGSPYGQYFGPGTRLTVT.

CDR3 DNA sequence: TGTGCCAGCAGTGCGACAGAAACCTACGAGCAGTACTTC. Amino acid sequence: CASSATETYEQYF. This sequence joins TRBV6-1 and TRBJ2-5, with D perhaps matching TRBD1 (5 bases). TRBJ2-7 matches the DNA end more closely, so the J call is doubtful. This CDR3 comprises 13 residues. Germline-derived CDR1 and CDR2 are MNHNS and SASEGT.

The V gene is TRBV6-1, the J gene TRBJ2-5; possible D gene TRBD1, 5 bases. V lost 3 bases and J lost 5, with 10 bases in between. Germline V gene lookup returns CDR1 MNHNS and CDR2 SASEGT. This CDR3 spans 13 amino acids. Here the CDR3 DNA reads TGTGCCAGCAGTGAGGAAAGGGGCGAGACCCAGTACTTC. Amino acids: CASSEERGETQYF.

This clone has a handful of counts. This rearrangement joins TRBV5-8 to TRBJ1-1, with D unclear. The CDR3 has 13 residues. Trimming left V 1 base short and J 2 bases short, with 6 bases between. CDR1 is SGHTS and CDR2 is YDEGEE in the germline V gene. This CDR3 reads CASSLIQNTEAFF. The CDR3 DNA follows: TGTGCCAGCAGCTTGATCCAAAACACTGAAGCTTTCTTT.